These 20 T cell receptor beta chains originate from one sample sequenced in a study of blood T cell repertoires in COVID-19. TCRdb keeps only in-frame clones here, not all; method: immunoSEQ multiplex PCR. Of some 150,000 clones listed, around 83% are singletons. The sample comprised peripheral blood. The receptors stem from a human donor with acute or convalescent COVID-19. The donor label of this sample is uncertain.

In this sample, this clone turned up a few times. The chain uses TRBV28 and TRBJ1-1, with D maybe TRBD1 (5 bases). Germline CDR1 reads MDHEN; CDR2 reads SYDVKM. V was pared by 3 bases and J by 0 bases, with 14 bases between. The CDR3 extends over 16 amino acids. CDR3 residues: CASSLAREGMNTEAFF. The CDR3 DNA reads TGTGCCAGCAGTTTGGCCAGGGAGGGCATGAACACTGAAGCTTTCTTT.

This chain uses TRBV11-3 with TRBJ2-1, with 8 bases that match TRBD1. V dropped 1 base and J dropped 6; count of bases not matched to a gene: 20. The CDR3 loop spans 20 amino acids. Germline CDR1 is SGHNT and CDR2 is YENEEA. CDR3 protein: CASSLALAGGIAAGFNEQFF. As DNA, the CDR3 is TGTGCCAGCAGCTTAGCCCTGGCAGGGGGCATAGCTGCGGGGTTCAATGAGCAGTTCTTC.

CDR3 DNA sequence: TGTGCCACCGCAAAGCCTGGGGCCAACGTCCTGACTTTC. Amino acid sequence: CATAKPGANVLTF. The chain joins TRBV12-3 or TRBV12-4 to TRBJ2-6, with D unresolved. Trimming left V 10 bases short and J 2 bases short, with 9 bases between. The CDR3 has 13 residues.

The chain is built from TRBV2 and TRBJ2-1; the match to TRBD2 covers 11 bases. The CDR3 runs 16 residues. Unmatched junction bases numbered 4, after V lost 2 bases and J lost 4 bases. Germline V lookup: CDR1 SNHLY, CDR2 FYNNEI. DNA of the CDR3: TGTGCCAGCAGTGAATGGACTAGCGGGTATTACAATGAGCAGTTCTTC. Translation: CASSEWTSGYYNEQFF.

This clone turned up a few times. The V gene is TRBV4-3, the J gene TRBJ2-1; D is unclear. The V gene lost 5 bases and the J gene lost 5 bases, with 13 bases spanning the gap. Germline assignment: CDR1 LGHNA and CDR2 YSLEER. There are 14 residues in the CDR3. CDR3 DNA sequence: TGCGCCAGCAGCTTCGGCGGCTCGGACAATGAGCAGTTCTTC. This translates into CASSFGGSDNEQFF.

The chain joins TRBV12-3 or TRBV12-4 to TRBJ1-1, with 8 bases matching TRBD1. Trimming removed 6 bases from V and 2 bases from J; junction bases left unmatched: 2. The CDR3 is 13 residues long. The DNA of the CDR3 is TGTGCCAGCAGGACAGGGGCAAACACTGAAGCTTTCTTT. Protein product: CASRTGANTEAFF.

This chain uses TRBV2 with TRBJ2-7; 13 bases map to TRBD2. Per the germline V gene, CDR1 is SNHLY and CDR2 is FYNNEI. The CDR3 runs to 14 residues. Trimming at V came to 5 bases and at J to 6 bases, leaving 4 bases not matched to a gene. CDR3 in amino acids: CASSTSGGAGEQYF. The CDR3 DNA is TGTGCCAGCAGTACTAGCGGGGGGGCCGGCGAGCAGTACTTC. Looking up the rest from reference TRBV2 and TRBJ2-7 gives the full variable domain: EPEVTQTPSHQVTQMGQEVILRCVPISNHLYFYWYRQILGQKVEFLVSFYNNEISEKSEIFDDQFSVERPDGSNFTLKIRSTKLEDSAMYFCASSTSGGAGEQYFGPGTRLTVT.

V gene TRBV9 combines with J gene TRBJ1-2; D gene unclear. CDR3 size: 14 residues. The V and J ends lost 1 base and 5 bases respectively, with 12 bases between them. From germline, CDR1 is SGDLS and CDR2 YYNGEE. The CDR3 nucleotides are TGTGCCAGCAGCGTACAAGCAGAGGATTATGGCTACACCTTC. This encodes CASSVQAEDYGYTF.

The chain is built from TRBV15 and TRBJ1-1, with 7 bases matching TRBD1. Germline CDR1 is LNHNV and CDR2 is YYDKDF (reference sequence). V lost 2 bases and J lost 1; bases outside the gene matches: 7. The CDR3 length is 16 residues. CDR3 bases: TGTGCCACCAGCAGAACAGGGGACTCTAGGAACACTGAAGCTTTCTTT. Amino acids: CATSRTGDSRNTEAFF.

This chain links TRBV30 with TRBJ2-5; weak D call: TRBD1 (6 bases). Germline loops: CDR1 GTSNPN, CDR2 SVGIG (reference sequence). Trimming stripped 3 bases from V and 0 bases from J, with 8 bases between. The CDR3 is 13 amino acids. CDR3 in amino acids: CAWRGANQETQYF. CDR3 in DNA: TGTGCCTGGAGGGGGGCCAACCAAGAGACCCAGTACTTC.

This chain links TRBV21-1 with TRBJ1-2; the table's D call, TRBD1, has no DNA check behind it. TRBV21-1 is an annotated pseudogene. CDR3 length: 14 amino acids. The DNA of the CDR3 is TGTGCCAGCAGCCTCGTCGACAGGAACTATGGCTACACCTTC. Translating gives CASSLVDRNYGYTF.

The J gene is TRBJ1-2, the V gene TRBV27; D gene unclear. Germline V gene lookup returns CDR1 MNHEY and CDR2 SMNVEV (reference sequence). The CDR3 runs 15 residues. Trimming stripped 6 bases from V and 3 bases from J, with 17 bases between. CDR3: CASRPLGGQDYGYTF. CDR3 nucleotide sequence: TGTGCCAGCAGACCCCTCGGAGGGCAGGACTATGGCTACACCTTC.

V usage is TRBV24-1 and J usage is TRBJ1-1; the D is unclear. This CDR3 spans 15 amino acids. Trimming stripped 3 bases from V and 1 base from J, with 11 bases between. Germline CDR1 is KGHDR and CDR2 is SFDVKD. The DNA of the CDR3 is TGTGCCACCAGTGATAACAGACCCTCGAACACTGAAGCTTTCTTT. It encodes CATSDNRPSNTEAFF.

This clone was counted a single time. The chain combines TRBV25-1 with TRBJ2-3, with D unclear. Germline V gene lookup returns CDR1 MGHDK and CDR2 SYGVNS. CDR3 size: 12 residues. Between the trimmed V and J ends, which lost 4 bases and 2 bases, there was a span of 4 bases. This CDR3 is CASSGNTDTQYF. DNA for the CDR3: TGTGCCAGCAGTGGTAACACAGATACGCAGTATTTT.

This clone was seen a handful of times. This rearrangement joins TRBV7-9 to TRBJ1-5; the match to TRBD1 covers 7 bases. There are 15 residues in the CDR3. Per the germline V gene, CDR1 is SEHNR and CDR2 is FQNEAQ (reference sequence). V was pared by 3 bases and J by 0 bases, with 2 bases of the junction left unmatched. This CDR3 is CASSLGTDSNQPQHF. The CDR3, as DNA: TGTGCCAGCAGCTTGGGGACAGATAGCAATCAGCCCCAGCATTTT.

CDR3 DNA: TGTGCCAGTAGTTCCCCGGCGGGGGAAAATCAGCCCCAGCATTTT. This sequence encodes CASSSPAGENQPQHF. V is TRBV19 and J is TRBJ1-5, with D possibly matching TRBD1 (5 bases). CDR3 length equals 15 residues. Trimming took off 5 bases at V and 4 bases at J, with 15 bases between the two ends. From germline, CDR1 is LNHDA and CDR2 SQIVND (reference sequence). The whole variable domain, filled in from reference TRBV19 and TRBJ1-5, reads DGGITQSPKYLFRKEGQNVTLSCEQNLNHDAMYWYRQDPGQGLRLIYYSQIVNDFQKGDIAEGYSVSREKKESFPLTVTSAQKNPTAFYLCASSSPAGENQPQHFGDGTRLSIL.

This chain links TRBV4-2 with TRBJ2-3; D remains ambiguous. The germline CDR1 and CDR2 sequences are LGHNA and YNFKEQ. This CDR3 contains 12 residues. V was shortened by 5 bases and J by 2 bases, with 5 bases between the two germline ends. CDR3 in amino acids: CASSALTDTQYF. The CDR3 bases are TGTGCCAGCAGCGCGCTCACAGATACGCAGTATTTT.

V is TRBV4-3 and J is TRBJ1-3; 7 positions agree with TRBD1. This CDR3 is built from 16 residues. V lost 0 bases, J lost 8 bases, and 10 bases stayed unmatched. Germline V gene sequence: CDR1 LGHNA, CDR2 YSLEER. CDR3 in DNA: TGCGCCAGCAGCCAAGATCTCAGGGGGATATCGGACACCATATATTTT. It specifies CASSQDLRGISDTIYF.

This clone is a singleton in its sample. The chain carries TRBV29-1 and TRBJ2-2; D uncertain. The CDR3 covers 14 residues. Germline CDR1 reads SQVTM; CDR2 reads ANQGSEA. V was clipped by 4 bases and J by 1 base, with 10 bases between them. The CDR3 region has the DNA TGCAGCGTTGCCAAGTCGAGGAACACCGGGGAGCTGTTTTTT. Protein product: CSVAKSRNTGELFF.

J is TRBJ2-1 and V is TRBV7-3, with D uncertain. The germline V gene has CDR1 SGHTA and CDR2 FQGTGA. The CDR3 runs to 15 residues. V dropped 0 bases and J dropped 3 bases, with 9 bases sitting between them. The CDR3 spells CASSLTGGNYNEQFF. The CDR3 coding sequence is TGTGCCAGCAGCTTAACTGGCGGCAACTACAATGAGCAGTTCTTC.